These 21 T cell receptor beta chains share one sample of origin, sequenced in a study of T cell responses to AZD1222 COVID-19 vaccine. Clones were read by immunoSEQ multiplex PCR, and TCRdb kept only the in-frame ones, dropping some. Of 150,000 to 200,000 clones listed, around nine tenths are singletons. This material consisted of peripheral blood, taken on day 0 of AZD1222 vaccination. All receptors come from an adult in good health.

This chain connects TRBV7-9 to TRBJ2-7; 7 nucleotides agree with TRBD1. The CDR3 totals 12 residues. Per germline, CDR1 SEHNR and CDR2 FQNEAQ (reference sequence). V was clipped by 2 bases and J by 6 bases; unmatched bases: 1. The CDR3 protein is CASSLTGVEQYF. CDR3 coding DNA: TGTGCCAGCAGCTTAACAGGGGTCGAGCAGTACTTC.

This chain connects TRBV6-5 to TRBJ2-5; possible D gene TRBD2, 5 bases. The CDR3 consists of 12 residues. CDR1 and CDR2 (germline): MNHEY, SVGAGI. The V and J ends lost 5 bases and 5 bases respectively, with 9 bases between them. The DNA of the CDR3 is TGTGCCAGCAGTCGGGGTGGGGAGACCCAGTACTTC. Protein product: CASSRGGETQYF.

The V gene is TRBV29-1, the J gene TRBJ2-7, with D possibly being TRBD1 (6 bases). The CDR3 is 12 residues long. In germline, CDR1 is SQVTM, CDR2 ANQGSEA. Trimming shortened V by 4 bases and J by 2 bases, and 9 bases separated the two germline ends. The CDR3 sequence is CSVVTGPYEQYF. The CDR3 nucleotides are TGCAGCGTTGTTACAGGGCCCTACGAGCAGTACTTC.

The chain carries TRBV11-3 and TRBJ2-3, with 9 bases lining up with TRBD2. Per the germline V gene, CDR1 is SGHNT and CDR2 is YENEEA. The CDR3 has 15 residues. V lost 8 bases, J lost 4 bases, and 10 bases stayed unmatched. In nucleotides, the CDR3 is TGTGCCAGCCGGGACTCGGGACTAGCATCAGATACGCAGTATTTT. Protein sequence: CASRDSGLASDTQYF.

The chain recombines TRBV6-1 with TRBJ1-2; the D is unclear. Per the germline V gene, CDR1 is MNHNS and CDR2 is SASEGT. The CDR3 extends over 14 amino acids. V shed 2 bases and J shed 1 base, with 8 bases lying between them. The CDR3 sequence: CASSEHGINYGYTF. DNA of the CDR3: TGTGCCAGCAGTGAACACGGGATTAACTATGGCTACACCTTC.

The V gene is TRBV2, the J gene TRBJ2-3, with D tentatively TRBD1 or TRBD2 (5 bases each). Germline V CDR1 and CDR2: SNHLY, FYNNEI. V lost 3 bases and J lost 14, with 15 bases in between. CDR3 size: 12 residues. The CDR3 loop reads CASSDRDLYWYF. CDR3 in DNA: TGTGCCAGCAGTGACCGGGACCTCTATTGGTATTTT.

The V and J genes are TRBV9 and TRBJ2-1, with 15 bases fitting TRBD2. V lost 3 bases, J lost 3 bases, and 16 bases stayed unmatched. Germline lookup yields CDR1 SGDLS and CDR2 YYNGEE. The CDR3 is made up of 21 amino acids. The CDR3 loop is CASSAKPSGLAGGPVYNEQFF. CDR3 nucleotide sequence: TGTGCCAGCAGCGCAAAACCCTCAGGACTAGCGGGAGGGCCCGTCTACAATGAGCAGTTCTTC.

The V call is TRBV20-1, the J call TRBJ2-2, with 8 positions matching TRBD2. The CDR3 is 15 amino acids. After removal of 3 bases from V and 6 bases from J, the junction contained 9 bases not matched to a gene. Germline V gene data show CDR1 as DFQATT and CDR2 as SNEGSKA (reference sequence). The chain's CDR3 is CSASPGTRDAGELFF. DNA for the CDR3: TGCAGTGCTAGTCCCGGGACTAGGGATGCCGGGGAGCTGTTTTTT.

This chain joins TRBV5-1 and TRBJ1-1; weak D call: TRBD1 (6 bases). Between the trimmed V and J ends, which lost 4 bases and 0 bases, there was a span of 13 bases. Germline loops: CDR1 SGHRS, CDR2 YFSETQ. The CDR3 consists of 15 residues. CDR3 DNA sequence: TGCGCCAGCAGCCCCGGCGGGACACTGAACACTGAAGCTTTCTTT. Its protein is CASSPGGTLNTEAFF. Complete variable domain (other parts from reference TRBV5-1 and TRBJ1-1): KAGVTQTPRYLIKTRGQQVTLSCSPISGHRSVSWYQQTPGQGLQFLFEYFSETQRNKGNFPGRFSGRQFSNSRSEMNVSTLELGDSALYLCASSPGGTLNTEAFFGQGTRLTVV.

V gene TRBV19 combines with J gene TRBJ2-3, with D hard to call. V was cut by 5 bases and J by 1 base, with 7 bases left in between. Germline lookup yields CDR1 LNHDA and CDR2 SQIVND (reference sequence). This CDR3 has 13 residues. The CDR3 spells CASSLARTDTQYF. Written as DNA, the CDR3 is TGTGCCAGTAGTTTAGCTCGCACAGATACGCAGTATTTT. Full variable domain (remainder filled in from reference TRBV19 and TRBJ2-3): DGGITQSPKYLFRKEGQNVTLSCEQNLNHDAMYWYRQDPGQGLRLIYYSQIVNDFQKGDIAEGYSVSREKKESFPLTVTSAQKNPTAFYLCASSLARTDTQYFGPGTRLTVL.

The rearrangement joins TRBV2 to TRBJ1-5; a weak D match, TRBD1 (5 bases). V was cut by 6 bases and J by 7 bases, with 10 bases left in between. This CDR3 region has 12 residues. Germline lookup yields CDR1 SNHLY and CDR2 FYNNEI. The chain's CDR3 is CASSTGTQPQHF. In DNA form, the CDR3 reads TGTGCCAGCAGCACGGGGACCCAGCCCCAGCATTTT.

This clone was recorded a few times. The chain joins TRBV5-1 to TRBJ2-7, with 10 nucleotides matching TRBD2. The germline V gene encodes CDR1 SGHRS and CDR2 YFSETQ. The length of the CDR3 is 16 residues. The ends lost 0 bases at V and 4 bases at J; junction bases unmatched: 7. This CDR3 is CASSLATGTSAYEQYF. In DNA, the CDR3 is TGCGCCAGCAGCTTGGCGACGGGGACTAGCGCGTACGAGCAGTACTTC.

This sequence joins TRBV6-5 and TRBJ2-7; 11 bases match TRBD2. CDR3 length: 14 residues. J gave up 6 bases and V 5 bases, and 6 bases lay outside the gene matches. Looked up from germline, CDR1 is MNHEY and CDR2 is SVGAGI. CDR3 bases: TGTGCCAGCAGTAATAGCGGGGGGGTCGGCGAGCAGTACTTC. Protein product: CASSNSGGVGEQYF.

This clone was seen ten or more times. The chain couples TRBV6-4 to TRBJ2-3; no reliable D call. CDR1 is MRHNA and CDR2 is SNTAGT in the germline V gene. The CDR3 has 15 residues. V was pared by 0 bases and J by 0 bases, with 7 bases between. CDR3 region: CASSDSIASTDTQYF. Here the CDR3 DNA reads TGTGCCAGCAGTGACTCGATTGCTAGCACAGATACGCAGTATTTT.

The genes are TRBV7-2 and TRBJ1-2; 8 nucleotides line up with TRBD1. The CDR3 is made up of 14 amino acids. Germline CDR1 is SGHTA and CDR2 is FQGNSA. V was clipped by 5 bases and J by 3 bases; unmatched bases: 5. The CDR3 DNA is TGTGCCAGCAGCCCCGGACAGGGCTACTATGGCTACACCTTC. Its translation: CASSPGQGYYGYTF.

The chain carries TRBV6-4 and TRBJ1-1, with D possibly being TRBD1 (5 bases). The CDR3 sequence is 13 residues long. CDR1 is MRHNA, CDR2 SNTAGT, per germline. Trimming removed 2 bases at V and 5 bases at J, with 9 bases between. CDR3 in DNA: TGTGCCAGCAGTGACGGCGAGGGGACTGAAGCTTTCTTT. Protein product: CASSDGEGTEAFF.

The rearrangement links TRBV2 to TRBJ1-1; D is unresolved. The CDR3 covers 14 residues. V was pared by 4 bases and J by 0 bases, with 9 bases between. The germline CDR1 and CDR2 sequences are SNHLY and FYNNEI. The CDR3, as DNA: TGTGCCAGCAGTGGGGTGGGGATGAACACTGAAGCTTTCTTT. Translation gives CASSGVGMNTEAFF.

This clone was seen a handful of times. The genes are TRBV28 and TRBJ2-4, with D possibly being TRBD2 (5 bases). Trimming stripped 6 bases from V and 6 bases from J, with 18 bases between. Germline V lookup: CDR1 MDHEN, CDR2 SYDVKM. This CDR3 has 15 amino acids. CDR3 region: CASSSPAARGNIQYF. The CDR3 DNA reads TGTGCCAGCAGCTCTCCGGCGGCTCGGGGAAACATTCAGTACTTC.

This chain joins TRBV5-1 and TRBJ2-7; 8 positions agree with TRBD2. The CDR3 covers 18 residues. CDR1 and CDR2 (germline): SGHRS, YFSETQ. V was pared by 0 bases and J by 0 bases, with 11 bases of the junction left unmatched. The CDR3 region has the DNA TGCGCCAGCAGCTTGGGCAGGGCGGGAGGTTCCCCCTCCTACGAGCAGTACTTC. Translating it yields CASSLGRAGGSPSYEQYF.

The V gene is TRBV20-1, the J gene TRBJ2-1; 16 bases line up with TRBD2. With 3 bases clipped from V and 8 bases from J, the junction kept 7 bases outside the gene matches. Germline loops: CDR1 DFQATT, CDR2 SNEGSKA (reference sequence). The CDR3 is 16 residues long. The CDR3: CSASSGTSGRADEQFF. Here the CDR3 DNA reads TGCAGTGCTAGTTCCGGGACTAGCGGGAGGGCAGATGAGCAGTTCTTC.

This chain connects TRBV7-8 to TRBJ1-1, with a possible D match to TRBD1 (6 bases). The CDR3 runs to 13 residues. Germline V gives CDR1 SGHVS, CDR2 FQNEAQ. V was shortened by 10 bases and J by 3 bases, with 15 bases between the two germline ends. In nucleotides, the CDR3 is TGTGCCACCGAACAGGGATGGGACACTGAAGCTTTCTTT. Its translation: CATEQGWDTEAFF.